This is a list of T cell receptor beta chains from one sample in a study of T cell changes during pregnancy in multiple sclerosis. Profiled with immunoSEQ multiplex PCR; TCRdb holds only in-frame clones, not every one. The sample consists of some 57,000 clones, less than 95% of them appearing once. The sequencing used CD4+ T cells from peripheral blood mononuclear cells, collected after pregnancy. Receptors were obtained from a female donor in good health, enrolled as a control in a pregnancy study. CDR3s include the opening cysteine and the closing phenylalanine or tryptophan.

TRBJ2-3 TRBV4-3 CASSQEYRGLGTDTQYF
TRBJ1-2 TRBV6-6 CASSRTGQLANYGYTF
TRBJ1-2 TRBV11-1 CASSLMTAGGYTF
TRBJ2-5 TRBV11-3 CASGGATQETQYF
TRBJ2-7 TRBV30 CAWSDFGGGHDYEQYF
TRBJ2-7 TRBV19 CASSIAPGQGSYEQYF
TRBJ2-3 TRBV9 CASSVSLGADTQYF
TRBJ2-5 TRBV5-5 CASSWGGEETQYF
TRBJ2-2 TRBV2 CASSESRQHTGELFF
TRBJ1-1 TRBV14 CASSQELSTEAFF
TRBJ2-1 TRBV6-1 CASSEQSGGHNEQFF
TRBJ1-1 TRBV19 CASRETVNTEAFF
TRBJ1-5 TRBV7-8 CASSSGQGSNQPQHF
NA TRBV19 CASSIATSGVYEQYF
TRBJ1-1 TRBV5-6 CASSIGQDSTEAFF
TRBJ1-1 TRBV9 CASSAGTGEANTEAFF
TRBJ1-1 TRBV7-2 CASSRDRDTEAFF
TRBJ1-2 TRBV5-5 CASSAGQNYGYTF
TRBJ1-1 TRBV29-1 CSVTRTGGNTEAFF
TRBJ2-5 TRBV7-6 CASSSATPRETQYF
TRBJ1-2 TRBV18 CASSPFRGGANYGYTF
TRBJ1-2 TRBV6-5 CASSYSAGGGYTF
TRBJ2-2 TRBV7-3 CASSLGLPSGGTGELFF
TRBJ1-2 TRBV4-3 CASSHLDRGSYTF
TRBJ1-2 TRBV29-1 CSVVQGDYGYTF
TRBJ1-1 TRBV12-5 CASAPVAMGEDAFF
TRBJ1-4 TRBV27 CASSPHRTTNEKLFF
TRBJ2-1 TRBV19 CASSIQRGAGDEQFF
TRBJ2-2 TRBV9 CASSLQGAGNTGELFF
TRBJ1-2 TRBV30 CAWSATHQGSYGYTF
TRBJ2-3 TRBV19 CASTRTGGSLTDTQYF
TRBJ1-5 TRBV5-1 CASSLRGEGNQPQHF
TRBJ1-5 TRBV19 CASTVQINQPQHF
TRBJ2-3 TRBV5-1 CASSLSSSGSTDTQYF
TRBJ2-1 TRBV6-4 CASSDSAGSNEQFF
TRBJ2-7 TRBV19 CASSLFFRVSYEQYF
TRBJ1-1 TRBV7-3 CASSLDRANTEAFF
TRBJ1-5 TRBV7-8 CASSRDRTTFWNQPQHF
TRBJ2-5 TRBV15 CATSNSHTQYF
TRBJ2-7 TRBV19 CASSIELAGVNSYEQYF
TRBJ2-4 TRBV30 CAWGGQVVQYF
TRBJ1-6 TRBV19 CASSIDSYQNSPLHF
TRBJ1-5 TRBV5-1 CASSLGQGTQPQHF
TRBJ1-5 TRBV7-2 CASSYRGNQPQHF
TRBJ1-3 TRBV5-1 CASSLGGSSGNTIYF
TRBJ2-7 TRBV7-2 CASSPTRVDLWEQYF
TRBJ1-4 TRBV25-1 CASSDRRGNEKLFF
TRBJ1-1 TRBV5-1 CASSLLGEGDTEAFF
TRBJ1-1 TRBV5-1 CASNNQGYTEAFF
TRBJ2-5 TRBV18 CASSPPPGITQETQYF
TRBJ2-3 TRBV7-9 CASSTGGADTQYF
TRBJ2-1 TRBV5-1 CASRLSSGGLVNEQFF
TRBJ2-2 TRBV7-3 CASSLTMRGGVTGELFF
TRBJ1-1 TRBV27 CASRGQGGGEAFF
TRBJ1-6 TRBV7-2 CASRTESSYNSPLHF